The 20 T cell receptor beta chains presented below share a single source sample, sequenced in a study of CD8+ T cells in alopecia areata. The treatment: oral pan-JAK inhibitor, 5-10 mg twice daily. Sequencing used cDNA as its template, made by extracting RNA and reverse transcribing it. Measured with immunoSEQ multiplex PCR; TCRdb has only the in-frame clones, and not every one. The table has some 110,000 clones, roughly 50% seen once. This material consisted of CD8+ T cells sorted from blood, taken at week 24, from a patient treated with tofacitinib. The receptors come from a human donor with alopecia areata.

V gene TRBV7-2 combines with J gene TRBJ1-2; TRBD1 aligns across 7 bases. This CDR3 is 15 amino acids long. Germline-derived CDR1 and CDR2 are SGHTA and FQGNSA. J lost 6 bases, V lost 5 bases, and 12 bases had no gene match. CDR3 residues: CASSPRGYRGHGYTF. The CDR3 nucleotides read TGTGCCAGCAGCCCAAGGGGGTACAGGGGTCATGGCTACACCTTC.

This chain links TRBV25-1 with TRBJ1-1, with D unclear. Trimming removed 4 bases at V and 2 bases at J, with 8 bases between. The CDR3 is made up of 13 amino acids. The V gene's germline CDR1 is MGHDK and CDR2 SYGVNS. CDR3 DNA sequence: TGTGCCAGCAGTGTAAGGACCAACACTGAAGCTTTCTTT. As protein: CASSVRTNTEAFF.

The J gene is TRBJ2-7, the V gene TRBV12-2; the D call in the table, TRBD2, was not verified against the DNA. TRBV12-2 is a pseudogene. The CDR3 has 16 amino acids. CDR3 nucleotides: TGTGCAAGTCGCTTAGTCGGGTGGGGAGGGTCCTACGAGCAGTACTTC. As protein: CASRLVGWGGSYEQYF.

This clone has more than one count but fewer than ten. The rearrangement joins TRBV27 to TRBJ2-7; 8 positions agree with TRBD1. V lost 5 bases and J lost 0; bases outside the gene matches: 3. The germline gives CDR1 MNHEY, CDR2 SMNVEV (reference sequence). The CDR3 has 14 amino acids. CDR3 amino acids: CASSPGQASYEQYF. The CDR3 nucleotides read TGTGCCAGCAGTCCGGGACAGGCCTCCTACGAGCAGTACTTC.

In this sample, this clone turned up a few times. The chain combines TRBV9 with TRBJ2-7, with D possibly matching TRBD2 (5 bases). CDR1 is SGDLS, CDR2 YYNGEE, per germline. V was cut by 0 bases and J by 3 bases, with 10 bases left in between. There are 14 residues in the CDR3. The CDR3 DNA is TGTGCCAGCAGCGTAGGGGGAGTAGGCTACGAGCAGTACTTC. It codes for CASSVGGVGYEQYF.

CDR3 nucleotides: TGTGCCTGGAGTGTACGAAACAGGGGCGGGTTGTCCGAGCAGTACTTC. This codes for CAWSVRNRGGLSEQYF. The V gene is TRBV30, the J gene TRBJ2-7; the match to TRBD1 covers 7 bases. The CDR3 sequence is 16 residues long. Germline values: CDR1 GTSNPN, CDR2 SVGIG (reference sequence). V lost 0 bases and J lost 6; bases outside the gene matches: 14.

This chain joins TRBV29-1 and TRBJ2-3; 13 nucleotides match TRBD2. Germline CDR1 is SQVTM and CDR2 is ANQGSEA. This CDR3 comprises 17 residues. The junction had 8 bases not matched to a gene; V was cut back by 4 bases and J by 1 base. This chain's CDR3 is CSVGGTSGAWGTDTQYF. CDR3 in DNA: TGCAGCGTTGGAGGGACTAGCGGGGCCTGGGGCACAGATACGCAGTATTTT.

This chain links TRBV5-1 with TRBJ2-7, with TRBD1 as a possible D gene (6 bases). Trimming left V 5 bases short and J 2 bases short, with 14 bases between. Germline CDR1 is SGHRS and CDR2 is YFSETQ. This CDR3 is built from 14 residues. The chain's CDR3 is CASSVRTDAYEQYF. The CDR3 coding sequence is TGCGCCAGCAGTGTTAGGACAGACGCCTACGAGCAGTACTTC.

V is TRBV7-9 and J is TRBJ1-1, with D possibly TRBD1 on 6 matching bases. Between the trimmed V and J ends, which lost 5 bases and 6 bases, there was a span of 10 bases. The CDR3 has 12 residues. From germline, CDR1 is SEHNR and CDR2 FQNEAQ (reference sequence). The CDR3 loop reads CASSLTGAEAFF. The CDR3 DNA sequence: TGTGCCAGCAGCCTGACAGGAGCTGAAGCTTTCTTT.

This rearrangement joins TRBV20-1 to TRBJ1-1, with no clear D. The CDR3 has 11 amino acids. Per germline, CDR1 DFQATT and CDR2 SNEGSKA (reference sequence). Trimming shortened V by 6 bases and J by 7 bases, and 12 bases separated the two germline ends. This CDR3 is CSAPAWGEAFF. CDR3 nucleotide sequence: TGCAGTGCCCCAGCCTGGGGTGAAGCTTTCTTT.

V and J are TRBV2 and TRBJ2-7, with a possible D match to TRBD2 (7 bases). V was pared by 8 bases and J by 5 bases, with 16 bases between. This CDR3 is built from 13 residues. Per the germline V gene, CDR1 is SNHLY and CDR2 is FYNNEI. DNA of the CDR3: TGTGCCAGCGGGGACGGGGGGCGGAACGAGCAGTACTTC. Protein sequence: CASGDGGRNEQYF.

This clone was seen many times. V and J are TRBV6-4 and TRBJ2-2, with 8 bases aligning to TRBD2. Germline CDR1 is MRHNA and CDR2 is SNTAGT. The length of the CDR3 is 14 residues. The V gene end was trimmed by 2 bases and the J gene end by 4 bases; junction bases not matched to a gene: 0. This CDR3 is CASSDGLATGELFF. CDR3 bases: TGTGCCAGCAGTGACGGACTAGCCACCGGGGAGCTGTTTTTT.

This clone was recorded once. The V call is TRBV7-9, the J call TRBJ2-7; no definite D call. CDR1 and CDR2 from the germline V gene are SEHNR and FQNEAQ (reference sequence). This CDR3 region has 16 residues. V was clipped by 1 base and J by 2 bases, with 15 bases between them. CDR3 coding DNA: TGTGCCAGCAGCTTAGACCCCCCACGGAAGGCCTACGAGCAGTACTTC. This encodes CASSLDPPRKAYEQYF.

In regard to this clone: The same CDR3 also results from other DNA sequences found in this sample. The CDR3 DNA is TGCGCCAGCAGCCAAGAAGGGGAGGGGAGAAACACTGAAGCTTTCTTT. It specifies CASSQEGEGRNTEAFF. The V gene is TRBV4-1, the J gene TRBJ1-1, with a weak D call TRBD1 (5 bases). The germline V and J ends were trimmed by 0 bases and 2 bases, with 13 bases remaining between them. The CDR3 runs to 16 residues. CDR1 MGHRA and CDR2 YSYEKL come from the germline V gene.

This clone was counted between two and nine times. Written as DNA, the CDR3 is TGTGCCAGCAGCCTTCGACTAGCGGGGATCCAAGAGACCCAGTACTTC. This gives the protein CASSLRLAGIQETQYF. The rearrangement links TRBV13 to TRBJ2-5; 11 bases agree with TRBD2. The V segment lost 5 bases and the J segment 1 base; nucleotides outside the gene matches: 6. The germline CDR1 and CDR2 sequences are PRHDT and FYEKMQ (reference sequence). The CDR3 has 16 residues.

CDR3 amino acids: CSVEGPHYGYTF. The CDR3 DNA reads TGCAGCGTTGAAGGGCCTCACTATGGCTACACCTTC. The rearrangement uses TRBV29-1 and TRBJ1-2; D is uncertain. This CDR3 spans 12 amino acids. Germline V gene data show CDR1 as SQVTM and CDR2 as ANQGSEA. The germline V and J ends were trimmed by 1 base and 3 bases, with 6 bases remaining between them.

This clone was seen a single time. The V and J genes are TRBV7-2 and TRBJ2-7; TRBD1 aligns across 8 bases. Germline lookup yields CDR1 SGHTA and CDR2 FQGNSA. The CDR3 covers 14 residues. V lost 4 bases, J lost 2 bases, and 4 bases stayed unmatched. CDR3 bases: TGTGCCAGCAGCTCACCGGGACAGGCCTACGAGCAGTACTTC. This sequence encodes CASSSPGQAYEQYF.

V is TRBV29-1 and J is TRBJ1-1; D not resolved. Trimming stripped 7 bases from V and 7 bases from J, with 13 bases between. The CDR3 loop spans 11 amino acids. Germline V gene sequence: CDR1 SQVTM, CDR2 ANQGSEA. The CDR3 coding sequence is TGCAGCGCGCGCCGAGAGGGTGAAGCTTTCTTT. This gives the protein CSARREGEAFF.

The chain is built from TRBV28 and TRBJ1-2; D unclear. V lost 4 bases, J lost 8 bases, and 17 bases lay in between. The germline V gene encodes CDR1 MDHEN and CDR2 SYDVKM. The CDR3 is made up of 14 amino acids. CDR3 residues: CASSSPGWAFGYTF. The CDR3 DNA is TGTGCCAGCAGTTCCCCGGGGTGGGCCTTCGGCTACACCTTC.

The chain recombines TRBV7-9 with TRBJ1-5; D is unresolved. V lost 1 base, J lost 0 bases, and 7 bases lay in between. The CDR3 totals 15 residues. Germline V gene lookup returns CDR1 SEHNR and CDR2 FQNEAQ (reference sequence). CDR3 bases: TGTGCCAGCAGCTTAGGTCAGAATAGCAATCAGCCCCAGCATTTT. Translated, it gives CASSLGQNSNQPQHF. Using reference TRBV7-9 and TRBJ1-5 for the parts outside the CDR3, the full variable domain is DTGVSQNPRHKITKRGQNVTFRCDPISEHNRLYWYRQTLGQGPEFLTYFQNEAQLEKSRLLSDRFSAERPKGSFSTLEIQRTEQGDSAMYLCASSLGQNSNQPQHFGDGTRLSIL.